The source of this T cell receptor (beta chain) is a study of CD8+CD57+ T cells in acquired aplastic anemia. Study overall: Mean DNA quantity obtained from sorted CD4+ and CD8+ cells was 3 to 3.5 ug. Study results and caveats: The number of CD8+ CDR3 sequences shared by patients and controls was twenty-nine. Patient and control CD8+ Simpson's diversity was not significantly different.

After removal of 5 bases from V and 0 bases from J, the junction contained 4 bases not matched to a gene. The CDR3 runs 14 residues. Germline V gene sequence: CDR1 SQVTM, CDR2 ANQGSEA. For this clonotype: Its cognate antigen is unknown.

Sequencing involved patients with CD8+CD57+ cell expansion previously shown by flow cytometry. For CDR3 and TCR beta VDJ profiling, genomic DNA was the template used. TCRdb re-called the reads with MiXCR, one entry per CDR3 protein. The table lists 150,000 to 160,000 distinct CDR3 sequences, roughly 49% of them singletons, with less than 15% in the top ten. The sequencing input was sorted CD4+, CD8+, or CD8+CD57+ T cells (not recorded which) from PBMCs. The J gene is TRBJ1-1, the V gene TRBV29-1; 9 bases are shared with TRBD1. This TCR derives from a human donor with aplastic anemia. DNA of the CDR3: TGCAGCGTTACAGGGGGCAGGATGAACACTGAAGCTTTCTTT. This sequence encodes CSVTGGRMNTEAFF.